These 15 T cell receptor beta chains originate from one sample sequenced in a study of cytomegalovirus exposure and HLA in healthy donors. The PCR contained 60 Vbeta and 13 Jbeta primers. The assay was immunoSEQ multiplex PCR, and TCRdb's table has in-frame clones only and misses some. The sample consists of approximately 76,000 clones, more than 65% of them appearing once. Sample: PBMCs. Receptors were obtained from a middle-aged woman in good health and CMV-seropositive.

This chain uses TRBV28 with TRBJ2-7; a weak D match, TRBD2 (5 bases). Germline CDR1 and CDR2: MDHEN and SYDVKM. There are 15 residues in the CDR3. V was trimmed by 6 bases and J by 0 bases, leaving 15 bases between them. Here the CDR3 reads CASSPVMGDSYEQYF. The CDR3 nucleotides read TGTGCCAGCAGCCCCGTAATGGGAGACTCCTACGAGCAGTACTTC.

V is TRBV9 and J is TRBJ1-1; D is unresolved. Germline V gene sequence: CDR1 SGDLS, CDR2 YYNGEE. Trimming shortened V by 2 bases and J by 2 bases, and 10 bases separated the two germline ends. CDR3 length: 14 amino acids. The CDR3 DNA is TGTGCCAGCAGCGTGGGGAGAGCTAACACTGAAGCTTTCTTT. Translated, it gives CASSVGRANTEAFF.

The chain employs TRBV18 and TRBJ1-5, with a tentative D call TRBD1 (6 bases). Trimming took 1 base from V and 2 from J, leaving 6 bases between them. In germline, CDR1 is KGHSH, CDR2 LQKENI. This CDR3 is built from 14 residues. DNA of the CDR3: TGTGCCAGCTCACCACAGGGGGGCAATCAGCCCCAGCATTTT. Protein sequence: CASSPQGGNQPQHF.

V and J are TRBV9 and TRBJ1-1; the D gene is possibly TRBD1 (6 bases). This CDR3 contains 16 residues. Germline V lookup: CDR1 SGDLS, CDR2 YYNGEE. V gave up 3 bases and J gave up 4 bases, with 19 bases separating them. Here the CDR3 reads CASSGQAIRTGTEAFF. Written as DNA, the CDR3 is TGTGCCAGCAGCGGACAGGCAATAAGGACCGGCACTGAAGCTTTCTTT.

V is TRBV27 and J is TRBJ2-5; D might be TRBD1 (5 bases). The CDR3 loop spans 14 amino acids. Germline CDR1 is MNHEY and CDR2 is SMNVEV (reference sequence). The V end lost 5 bases, the J end lost 2 bases, and 12 bases lay between the germline ends. The CDR3 coding sequence is TGTGCCAGCAGTCCGAGGACACTACAAGAGACCCAGTACTTC. This codes for CASSPRTLQETQYF.

This chain uses TRBV28 with TRBJ1-5, with a weak D call TRBD1 (6 bases). Germline CDR1 MDHEN, CDR2 SYDVKM. The V gene lost 6 bases and the J gene lost 6 bases, with 15 bases spanning the gap. The CDR3 has 14 amino acids. This CDR3 is CASRTPGVGQPQHF. The CDR3 nucleotides read TGTGCCAGCAGGACTCCAGGGGTAGGTCAGCCCCAGCATTTT. The full variable domain, rest sourced from reference TRBV28 and TRBJ1-5, is DVKVTQSSRYLVKRTGEKVFLECVQDMDHENMFWYRQDPGLGLRLIYFSYDVKMKEKGDIPEGYSVSREKKERFSLILESASTNQTSMYLCASRTPGVGQPQHFGDGTRLSIL.

The chain combines TRBV27 with TRBJ1-1, with TRBD1 as a possible D gene (5 bases). V was trimmed by 3 bases and J by 5 bases, leaving 10 bases between them. The CDR3 is 13 amino acids. In germline, CDR1 is MNHEY, CDR2 SMNVEV (reference sequence). The CDR3 loop is CASSFGAGTEAFF. Here the CDR3 DNA reads TGTGCCAGCAGTTTTGGGGCCGGGACTGAAGCTTTCTTT.

This chain uses TRBV4-3 with TRBJ2-2; TRBD2 aligns across 7 bases. This CDR3 has 16 amino acids. Trimming took 0 bases from V and 5 from J; bases not matched to a gene: 6. Germline V gene lookup returns CDR1 LGHNA and CDR2 YSLEER. CDR3 residues: CASSQDLRESTGELFF. CDR3 bases: TGCGCCAGCAGCCAAGACCTGCGGGAGTCGACCGGGGAGCTGTTTTTT.

The gene calls are TRBV5-1 and TRBJ2-6; D is unclear. V shed 4 bases and J shed 0 bases, with 8 bases lying between them. The CDR3 loop spans 15 amino acids. CDR1 is SGHRS, CDR2 YFSETQ, per germline. The CDR3 sequence: CASSLTFSGANVLTF. CDR3 in DNA: TGCGCCAGCAGCCTGACATTCTCTGGGGCCAACGTCCTGACTTTC.

This clone was observed once. This chain links TRBV19 with TRBJ1-5; tentatively, D is TRBD1 (6 bases). CDR1 and CDR2 from the germline V gene are LNHDA and SQIVND (reference sequence). The CDR3 loop spans 14 amino acids. V lost 1 base and J lost 3, with 7 bases in between. The CDR3 protein is CASSIGTANQPQHF. The CDR3 DNA reads as TGTGCCAGTAGTATAGGGACAGCCAATCAGCCCCAGCATTTT. The full variable domain, in which reference TRBV19 and TRBJ1-5 provide the parts outside the CDR3, is DGGITQSPKYLFRKEGQNVTLSCEQNLNHDAMYWYRQDPGQGLRLIYYSQIVNDFQKGDIAEGYSVSREKKESFPLTVTSAQKNPTAFYLCASSIGTANQPQHFGDGTRLSIL.

In nucleotides, the CDR3 is TGCGCCAGCAGCCCCCGGACTAGCGGCTACGAGCAGTACTTC. It is translated as CASSPRTSGYEQYF. The chain is built from TRBV5-1 and TRBJ2-7; 10 bases are shared with TRBD2. V gave up 4 bases and J gave up 3 bases; unmatched junction bases: 4. Germline V gene lookup returns CDR1 SGHRS and CDR2 YFSETQ. This CDR3 has 14 amino acids.

About this clone: The sample holds other DNA sequences that translate to the same CDR3. V and J are TRBV30 and TRBJ2-4, with D maybe TRBD2 (6 bases). This CDR3 contains 15 residues. CDR1 and CDR2 (germline): GTSNPN, SVGIG (reference sequence). Trimming took 2 bases from V and 2 from J, leaving 13 bases between them. CDR3 coding DNA: TGTGCCTGGAGTTCCCTCGGGAGAACCAAAAACATTCAGTACTTC. It encodes CAWSSLGRTKNIQYF.

The chain uses TRBV5-8 and TRBJ2-1; 9 nucleotides agree with TRBD2. The J segment lost 6 bases and the V segment lost 4 bases, leaving 11 bases of the junction unmatched. Germline lookup yields CDR1 SGHTS and CDR2 YDEGEE. CDR3 length: 16 residues. The CDR3 DNA reads as TGTGCCAGCAGCGCAGACGCGGGGGGGCCAACCAATGAGCAGTTCTTC. It is translated as CASSADAGGPTNEQFF.

This clone has a single count. The chain employs TRBV5-6 and TRBJ2-5; the match to TRBD1 covers 8 bases. The CDR3 length is 16 residues. From germline, CDR1 is SGHDT and CDR2 YYEEEE. V was pared by 3 bases and J by 2 bases, with 9 bases of the junction left unmatched. The CDR3 is CASSWRQGLGQETQYF. The CDR3 DNA reads as TGTGCCAGCAGCTGGCGACAGGGGTTGGGGCAAGAGACCCAGTACTTC.

The CDR3 reads CASSLWSGGSYEQYF. As DNA, the CDR3 is TGCGCCAGCAGCTTGTGGTCAGGGGGCTCCTACGAGCAGTACTTC. This chain uses TRBV5-1 with TRBJ2-7, with TRBD1 identical over 7 bases. The CDR3 runs to 15 residues. Germline-derived CDR1 and CDR2 are SGHRS and YFSETQ. Trimming took 1 base from V and 0 from J; bases not matched to a gene: 4.